The 26 T cell receptor beta chains presented below share a single source sample, sequenced in a study of OX40 agonist ivuxolimab in advanced cancers. Library method: the immunoSEQ multiplex PCR assay. The table was pulled from immuneACCESS by TCRdb, which kept in-frame rearrangements only. Such tables lose some clones; where checked, under half of the loss comes from unresolved V genes, and the rest has no known cause. The sample yields fewer than 80,000 clones; about 91% were counted once. The top ten hold about 0.6% of the sample. Sequences were derived from CD4+ or CD8+ T cells sorted from blood, sampled in a trial of the OX40 agonist ivuxolimab. The receptors originated from an adult with an advanced solid tumor such as melanoma, head and neck, liver or kidney cancer.

The CDR3 loop is CASSPLGGYGTDTQYF. The CDR3 DNA follows: TGTGCCAGCTCACCCTTAGGGGGATACGGCACAGATACGCAGTATTTT. This chain uses TRBV18 with TRBJ2-3, with D possibly matching TRBD1 (6 bases). In germline, CDR1 is KGHSH, CDR2 LQKENI. Trimming removed 3 bases from V and 1 base from J, with 14 bases in between. This CDR3 contains 16 residues. Using reference TRBV18 and TRBJ2-3 for the parts outside the CDR3, the full variable domain is NAGVMQNPRHLVRRRGQEARLRCSPMKGHSHVYWYRQLPEEGLKFMVYLQKENIIDESGMPKERFSAEFPKEGPSILRIQQVVRGDSAAYFCASSPLGGYGTDTQYFGPGTRLTVL.

The chain joins TRBV6-6 to TRBJ1-5; no clear D. Deletions cut 2 bases from V and 7 bases from J, with 9 bases between. Per the germline V gene, CDR1 is MNHNY and CDR2 is SVGAGI (reference sequence). The CDR3 is made up of 13 amino acids. This CDR3 reads CASSYGEGQPQHF. DNA of the CDR3: TGTGCCAGCAGTTACGGAGAAGGCCAGCCCCAGCATTTT.

The gene calls are TRBV5-1 and TRBJ2-2; tentative D call: TRBD1 (5 bases). Germline CDR1 SGHRS, CDR2 YFSETQ. Trimming removed 6 bases from V and 1 base from J, with 10 bases in between. The CDR3 contains 14 residues. The CDR3 loop is CASNDRQNTGELFF. CDR3 sequence (DNA): TGCGCCAGCAATGACAGACAGAACACCGGGGAGCTGTTTTTT. Looking up the rest from reference TRBV5-1 and TRBJ2-2 gives the full variable domain: KAGVTQTPRYLIKTRGQQVTLSCSPISGHRSVSWYQQTPGQGLQFLFEYFSETQRNKGNFPGRFSGRQFSNSRSEMNVSTLELGDSALYLCASNDRQNTGELFFGEGSRLTVL.

Concerning this clone: At one boundary the junction diverges from the germline segment, which might be a read error. J is TRBJ1-1 and V is TRBV6-1; D is uncertain. This CDR3 contains 12 residues. Germline V gives CDR1 MNHNS, CDR2 SASEGT. CDR3 coding DNA: TGTGCCAGCAGTGAAGTGAAAACTGAAGCTTTCTTT. This codes for CASSEVKTEAFF.

This chain links TRBV18 with TRBJ1-1; TRBD1 aligns across 7 bases. Trimming removed 4 bases from V and 1 base from J; junction bases left unmatched: 6. This CDR3 region has 15 residues. Germline V gene sequence: CDR1 KGHSH, CDR2 LQKENI. Here the CDR3 reads CASSLRTGRNTEAFF. CDR3 nucleotides: TGTGCCAGCTCACTCAGGACAGGCCGGAACACTGAAGCTTTCTTT.

This clone has only a few counts. The genes are TRBV5-1 and TRBJ1-1; 7 nucleotides match TRBD1. The V segment lost 2 bases and the J segment 1 base; nucleotides outside the gene matches: 8. CDR1 and CDR2 from the germline V gene are SGHRS and YFSETQ. The CDR3 is made up of 16 amino acids. The CDR3 is CASSFNPGGTNTEAFF. Written as DNA, the CDR3 is TGCGCCAGCAGCTTTAACCCAGGGGGGACGAACACTGAAGCTTTCTTT.

The CDR3 spells CASSPVGGASGANVLTF. CDR3 in DNA: TGCGCCAGCAGCCCGGTGGGGGGGGCCTCTGGGGCCAACGTCCTGACTTTC. This chain joins TRBV5-1 and TRBJ2-6; D possibly corresponds to TRBD2 (7 bases). The CDR3 runs to 17 residues. Germline CDR1 SGHRS, CDR2 YFSETQ. Trimming removed 4 bases at V and 0 bases at J, with 14 bases between.

The V call is TRBV2, the J call TRBJ2-6; 8 positions agree with TRBD1. CDR3 length equals 16 residues. Per germline, CDR1 SNHLY and CDR2 FYNNEI. With 5 bases clipped from V and 0 bases from J, the junction kept 3 bases outside the gene matches. CDR3 nucleotides: TGTGCCAGCAGTACAGGGGGTAGCTCTGGGGCCAACGTCCTGACTTTC. Its translation: CASSTGGSSGANVLTF. Full variable domain (rest looked up from reference TRBV2 and TRBJ2-6): EPEVTQTPSHQVTQMGQEVILRCVPISNHLYFYWYRQILGQKVEFLVSFYNNEISEKSEIFDDQFSVERPDGSNFTLKIRSTKLEDSAMYFCASSTGGSSGANVLTFGAGSRLTVL.

This clone was seen only once. The chain links TRBV2 to TRBJ1-6; possibly TRBD1 for D (6 bases). Trimming stripped 5 bases from V and 10 bases from J, with 21 bases between. Germline values: CDR1 SNHLY, CDR2 FYNNEI. This CDR3 region has 16 residues. CDR3 loop: CASSRNTGTGASPLHF. The CDR3 nucleotides read TGTGCCAGCAGTCGCAACACCGGGACGGGGGCCTCACCCCTCCACTTT.

J is TRBJ2-1 and V is TRBV10-1; D may be TRBD1 (5 bases). Germline V gene sequence: CDR1 WNHNN, CDR2 SYGVQD (reference sequence). The CDR3 extends over 13 amino acids. V dropped 6 bases and J dropped 9 bases, with 15 bases sitting between them. The CDR3: CASRGPGLSEQFF. CDR3 nucleotides: TGCGCCAGCAGGGGGCCCGGGCTAAGTGAGCAGTTCTTC.

The chain uses TRBV5-8 and TRBJ2-1; D perhaps matches TRBD1 (6 bases). Germline-derived CDR1 and CDR2 are SGHTS and YDEGEE. This CDR3 comprises 13 residues. The ends were cut back, 5 bases at V and 5 bases at J, with 11 bases in the middle. Written as DNA, the CDR3 is TGTGCCAGCAGAAGGACAGAAAACAATGAGCAGTTCTTC. Protein product: CASRRTENNEQFF.

This chain connects TRBV9 to TRBJ1-1; 9 positions match TRBD1. This CDR3 is 14 amino acids long. CDR1 and CDR2 from the germline V gene are SGDLS and YYNGEE. J was trimmed by 1 base and V by 4 bases; bases with no gene match: 2. This chain's CDR3 is CASSWDRENTEAFF. The CDR3 DNA is TGTGCCAGCAGCTGGGACAGGGAGAACACTGAAGCTTTCTTT.

V gene TRBV11-2 combines with J gene TRBJ2-5; D is possibly TRBD1 (6 bases). Trimming took 5 bases from V and 3 from J, leaving 19 bases between them. Germline CDR1 is SGHAT and CDR2 is FQNNGV. This CDR3 contains 16 residues. The CDR3 sequence: CASSHLTLGAEETQYF. CDR3 in DNA: TGTGCCAGCAGCCACCTTACATTGGGGGCGGAAGAGACCCAGTACTTC.

The chain combines TRBV5-4 with TRBJ2-1, with a weak D call TRBD2 (7 bases). Deletions cut 6 bases from V and 0 bases from J, with 19 bases between. The CDR3 has 17 amino acids. Germline V gives CDR1 SGHNT, CDR2 YYREEE (reference sequence). Here the CDR3 reads CASTERRGASSYNEQFF. The DNA of the CDR3 is TGTGCCAGCACCGAGAGACGGGGGGCGAGCTCCTACAATGAGCAGTTCTTC.

The chain uses TRBV13 and TRBJ2-6, with D perhaps matching TRBD2 (5 bases). This CDR3 has 17 residues. V was trimmed by 0 bases and J by 3 bases, leaving 12 bases between them. Germline lookup yields CDR1 PRHDT and CDR2 FYEKMQ (reference sequence). CDR3 DNA: TGTGCCAGCAGCTTAGGGAGTAAGAGGGTTGGGGCCAACGTCCTGACTTTC. Its protein is CASSLGSKRVGANVLTF.

The chain joins TRBV6-1 to TRBJ1-6; D may be TRBD1 (5 bases). Germline lookup yields CDR1 MNHNS and CDR2 SASEGT. This CDR3 comprises 14 residues. The V gene lost 11 bases and the J gene lost 0 bases, with 11 bases spanning the gap. As DNA, the CDR3 is TGTGCCGGGGGAGGAAACTCCTATAATTCACCCCTCCACTTT. Translation gives CAGGGNSYNSPLHF.

The chain joins TRBV6-5 to TRBJ1-4, with D possibly TRBD1 on 5 matching bases. The CDR3 consists of 15 residues. CDR1 MNHEY and CDR2 SVGAGI come from the germline V gene. Trimming took off 0 bases at V and 8 bases at J, with 13 bases between the two ends. DNA for the CDR3: TGTGCCAGCAGTTACTCGCAGGGAAAAAGGGAAAAACTGTTTTTT. Translating it yields CASSYSQGKREKLFF.

This clone has a handful of counts. In DNA, the CDR3 is TGTGCCAGTAGTATCGCCGGGAGCGCAGATACGCAGTATTTT. Amino acids: CASSIAGSADTQYF. The V gene is TRBV19, the J gene TRBJ2-3; a weak D match, TRBD2 (6 bases). Trimming removed 3 bases at V and 4 bases at J, with 11 bases between. This CDR3 is built from 14 residues. Germline V lookup: CDR1 LNHDA, CDR2 SQIVND (reference sequence).

CDR3 coding DNA: TGTGCCAGCAGTTCACCGACAGGATACACTGAAGCTTTCTTT. It translates to CASSSPTGYTEAFF. The chain employs TRBV28 and TRBJ1-1; D might be TRBD1 (6 bases). The CDR3 is 14 residues long. V lost 4 bases, J lost 3 bases, and 12 bases lay in between. CDR1 and CDR2 from the germline V gene are MDHEN and SYDVKM.

The chain joins TRBV7-9 to TRBJ2-1, with a weak D call TRBD2 (5 bases). The V and J ends lost 1 base and 6 bases respectively, with 13 bases between them. Germline V gene lookup returns CDR1 SEHNR and CDR2 FQNEAQ (reference sequence). CDR3 size: 15 residues. The CDR3 DNA reads TGTGCCAGCAGCTTAGGTGCTAGCTGGGCCAATGAGCAGTTCTTC. This codes for CASSLGASWANEQFF.

The gene calls are TRBV19 and TRBJ1-5; the D gene is possibly TRBD1 (6 bases). In germline, CDR1 is LNHDA, CDR2 SQIVND (reference sequence). This CDR3 has 15 residues. V was clipped by 6 bases and J by 2 bases, with 14 bases between them. In nucleotides, the CDR3 is TGTGCCAGTAGCGACCGGGGGGGCGGCAATCAGCCCCAGCATTTT. This translates into CASSDRGGGNQPQHF.

The chain combines TRBV6-8 with TRBJ1-5; 7 positions agree with TRBD1. The germline V gene has CDR1 MNHGY and CDR2 SAAAGT. The CDR3 is 17 residues long. After removal of 0 bases from V and 1 base from J, the junction contained 6 bases not matched to a gene. For the CDR3, the DNA is TGTGCCAGCAGTTACTCGAGTAGGGGGCGAAGCAATCAGCCCCAGCATTTT. Protein: CASSYSSRGRSNQPQHF.

V is TRBV5-6 and J is TRBJ2-1, with 7 bases matching TRBD2. This CDR3 region has 17 residues. Germline V CDR1 and CDR2: SGHDT, YYEEEE. V trimming: 1 base; J trimming: 0 bases; junction bases outside the gene matches: 7. The CDR3 DNA follows: TGTGCCAGCAGCTTGTGGTGGGGGGGAAACTCCTACAATGAGCAGTTCTTC. It encodes CASSLWWGGNSYNEQFF.

The V and J genes are TRBV5-1 and TRBJ1-6, with D possibly being TRBD1 (6 bases). Germline assignment: CDR1 SGHRS and CDR2 YFSETQ. The CDR3 runs to 16 residues. Trimming removed 4 bases from V and 7 bases from J, with 18 bases in between. This CDR3 is CASSEGGLGANSPLHF. As DNA, the CDR3 is TGCGCCAGCAGCGAGGGGGGTCTAGGGGCAAATTCACCCCTCCACTTT.

This chain links TRBV5-1 with TRBJ1-6, with 7 positions matching TRBD1. CDR1 is SGHRS, CDR2 YFSETQ, per germline. With 4 bases clipped from V and 10 bases from J, the junction kept 17 bases outside the gene matches. This CDR3 is 17 amino acids long. CDR3 in DNA: TGCGCCAGCAGCCCTGAACCTCCGGGACAGTATGGCTCACCCCTCCACTTT. Its protein product is CASSPEPPGQYGSPLHF.

This sequence joins TRBV29-1 and TRBJ2-5; possible D gene TRBD2, 5 bases. V lost 3 bases, J lost 1 base, and 9 bases lay in between. The CDR3 is 13 amino acids. Germline V gives CDR1 SQVTM, CDR2 ANQGSEA. The CDR3 region is CSVDSGVQETQYF. CDR3 nucleotides: TGCAGCGTTGACTCCGGGGTCCAAGAGACCCAGTACTTC.